The clone carrying this T cell receptor (beta chain) has more than one count but fewer than ten. TCRdb reprocessed the RT-PCR reads with MiXCR, giving one entry per CDR3 protein. The sample yields about 680,000 distinct CDR3 sequences, approximately 15% seen once. This CDR3 is 14 amino acids long. Germline-derived CDR1 and CDR2 are SEHNR and FQNEAQ (reference sequence). With 2 bases removed from V and 5 bases from J, the gap between germline ends came to 12 bases. The chain uses TRBV7-9 and TRBJ1-1; D unclear. Input material: memory CD4+ T cells from blood. The TCR was taken from a female donor in good health, serving as a healthy control. This CDR3 is CASSLQDAETEAFF. The CDR3 DNA follows: TGTGCCAGCAGCTTACAGGATGCGGAGACTGAAGCTTTCTTT.